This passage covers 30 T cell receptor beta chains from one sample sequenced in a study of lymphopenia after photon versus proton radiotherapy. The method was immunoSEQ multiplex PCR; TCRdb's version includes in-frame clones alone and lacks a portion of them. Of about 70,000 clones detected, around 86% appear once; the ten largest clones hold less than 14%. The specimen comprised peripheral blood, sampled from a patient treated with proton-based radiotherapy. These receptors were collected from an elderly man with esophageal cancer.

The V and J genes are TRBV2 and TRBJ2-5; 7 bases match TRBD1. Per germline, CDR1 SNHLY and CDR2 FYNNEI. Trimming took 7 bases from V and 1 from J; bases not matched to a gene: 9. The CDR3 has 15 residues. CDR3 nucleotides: TGTGCCAGCACATGGGACAGCCGTATCCAAGAGACCCAGTACTTC. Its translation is CASTWDSRIQETQYF. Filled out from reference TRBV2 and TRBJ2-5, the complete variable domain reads EPEVTQTPSHQVTQMGQEVILRCVPISNHLYFYWYRQILGQKVEFLVSFYNNEISEKSEIFDDQFSVERPDGSNFTLKIRSTKLEDSAMYFCASTWDSRIQETQYFGPGTRLLVL.

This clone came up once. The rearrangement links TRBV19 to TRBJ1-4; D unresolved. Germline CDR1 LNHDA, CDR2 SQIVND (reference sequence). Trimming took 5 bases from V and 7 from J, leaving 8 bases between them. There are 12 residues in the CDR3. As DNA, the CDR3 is TGTGCCAGTAGTGCCGGGGTTGAAAAACTGTTTTTT. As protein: CASSAGVEKLFF.

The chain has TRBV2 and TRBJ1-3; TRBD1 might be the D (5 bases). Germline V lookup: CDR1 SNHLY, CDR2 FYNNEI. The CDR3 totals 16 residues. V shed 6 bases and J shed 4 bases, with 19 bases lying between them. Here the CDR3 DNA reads TGTGCCAGCAGGGAGAGACAGTCTCTCCCCGGAAACACCATATATTTT. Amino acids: CASRERQSLPGNTIYF.

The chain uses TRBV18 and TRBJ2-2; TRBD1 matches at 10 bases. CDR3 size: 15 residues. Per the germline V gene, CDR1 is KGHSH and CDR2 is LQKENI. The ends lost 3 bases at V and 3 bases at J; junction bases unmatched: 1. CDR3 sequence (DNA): TGTGCCAGCTCACCTGGGACAGGGGACACCGGGGAGCTGTTTTTT. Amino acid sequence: CASSPGTGDTGELFF.

The DNA of the CDR3 is TGTGCCAGTAGGCCAATATTGGGGCGGGGCGACTATGGCTACACCTTC. This translates into CASRPILGRGDYGYTF. The rearrangement uses TRBV19 and TRBJ1-2, with D possibly being TRBD1 (5 bases). The CDR3 contains 16 residues. The V end lost 6 bases, the J end lost 3 bases, and 20 bases lay between the germline ends. The germline gives CDR1 LNHDA, CDR2 SQIVND (reference sequence).

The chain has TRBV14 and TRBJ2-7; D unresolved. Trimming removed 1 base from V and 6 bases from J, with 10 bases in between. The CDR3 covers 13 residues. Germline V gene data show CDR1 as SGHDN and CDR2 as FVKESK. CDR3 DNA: TGTGCCAGCAGCCAAGGGTCTCTCCTCGAGCAGTACTTC. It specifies CASSQGSLLEQYF.

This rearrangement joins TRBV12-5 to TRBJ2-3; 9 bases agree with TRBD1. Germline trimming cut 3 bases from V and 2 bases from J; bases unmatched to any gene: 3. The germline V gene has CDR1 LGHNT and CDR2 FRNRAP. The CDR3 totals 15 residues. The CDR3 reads CASGLGTGYTDTQYF. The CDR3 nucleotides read TGTGCTAGTGGTTTAGGGACAGGGTACACAGATACGCAGTATTTT.

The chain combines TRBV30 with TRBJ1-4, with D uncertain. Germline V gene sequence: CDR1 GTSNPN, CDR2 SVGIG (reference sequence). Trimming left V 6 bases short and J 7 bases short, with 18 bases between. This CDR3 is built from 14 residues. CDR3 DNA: TGTGCCTGTACACGGCGACAACGGGGTGAAAAACTGTTTTTT. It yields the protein CACTRRQRGEKLFF.

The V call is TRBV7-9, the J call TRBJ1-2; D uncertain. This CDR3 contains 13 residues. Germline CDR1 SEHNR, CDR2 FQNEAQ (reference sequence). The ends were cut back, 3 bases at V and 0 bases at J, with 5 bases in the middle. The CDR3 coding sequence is TGTGCCAGCAGCTTCGGCACTAACTATGGCTACACCTTC. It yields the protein CASSFGTNYGYTF.

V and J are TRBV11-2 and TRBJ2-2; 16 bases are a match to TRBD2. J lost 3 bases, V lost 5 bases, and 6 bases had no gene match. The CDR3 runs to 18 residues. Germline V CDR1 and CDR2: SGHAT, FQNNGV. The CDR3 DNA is TGTGCCAGCAGCCAACCGGGACTAGCGGGGGGGGACACCGGGGAGCTGTTTTTT. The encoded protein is CASSQPGLAGGDTGELFF. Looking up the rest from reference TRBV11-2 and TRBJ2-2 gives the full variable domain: EAGVAQSPRYKIIEKRQSVAFWCNPISGHATLYWYQQILGQGPKLLIQFQNNGVVDDSQLPKDRFSAERLKGVDSTLKIQPAKLEDSAVYLCASSQPGLAGGDTGELFFGEGSRLTVL.

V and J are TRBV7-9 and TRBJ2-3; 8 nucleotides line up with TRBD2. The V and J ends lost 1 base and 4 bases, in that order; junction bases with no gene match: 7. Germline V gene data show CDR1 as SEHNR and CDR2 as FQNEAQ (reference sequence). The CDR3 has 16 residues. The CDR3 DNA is TGTGCCAGCAGCTTAGGTTCGGGAGGGCGGTCAGATACGCAGTATTTT. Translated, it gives CASSLGSGGRSDTQYF. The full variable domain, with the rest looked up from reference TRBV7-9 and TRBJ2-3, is DTGVSQNPRHKITKRGQNVTFRCDPISEHNRLYWYRQTLGQGPEFLTYFQNEAQLEKSRLLSDRFSAERPKGSFSTLEIQRTEQGDSAMYLCASSLGSGGRSDTQYFGPGTRLTVL.

The CDR3 region has the DNA TGTGCCAGCAGCTTACAAGGGGCGGGCGAGCAGTACTTC. It translates to CASSLQGAGEQYF. J is TRBJ2-7 and V is TRBV7-9; D might be TRBD1 or TRBD2, each matching 5 bases. V lost 2 bases to trimming and J lost 6 bases, with 11 bases between them. The CDR3 runs 13 residues. The germline V gene has CDR1 SEHNR and CDR2 FQNEAQ (reference sequence).

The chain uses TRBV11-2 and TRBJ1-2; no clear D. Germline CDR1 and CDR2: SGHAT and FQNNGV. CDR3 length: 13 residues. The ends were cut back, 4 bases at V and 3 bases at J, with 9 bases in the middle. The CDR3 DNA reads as TGTGCCAGCAGCTCGCCTGGGGACTATGGCTACACCTTC. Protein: CASSSPGDYGYTF.

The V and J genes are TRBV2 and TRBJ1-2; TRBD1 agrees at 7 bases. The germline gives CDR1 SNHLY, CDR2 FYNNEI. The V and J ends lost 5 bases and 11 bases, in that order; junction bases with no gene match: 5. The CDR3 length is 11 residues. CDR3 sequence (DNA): TGTGCCAGCAGTCCCGGACAGGCTTACACCTTC. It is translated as CASSPGQAYTF.

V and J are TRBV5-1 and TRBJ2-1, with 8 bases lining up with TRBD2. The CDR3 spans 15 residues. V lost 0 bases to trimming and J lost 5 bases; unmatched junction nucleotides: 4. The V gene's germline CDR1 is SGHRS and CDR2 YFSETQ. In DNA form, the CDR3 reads TGCGCCAGCAGCTTGGTCACGGGGGGGAACAATGAGCAGTTCTTC. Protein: CASSLVTGGNNEQFF.

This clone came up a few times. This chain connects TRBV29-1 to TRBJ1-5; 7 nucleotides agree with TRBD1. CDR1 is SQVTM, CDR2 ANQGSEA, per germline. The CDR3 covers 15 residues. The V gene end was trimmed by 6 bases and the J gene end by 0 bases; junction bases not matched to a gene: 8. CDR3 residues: CSVVTGPNSNQPQHF. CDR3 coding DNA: TGCAGCGTCGTGACAGGGCCTAATAGCAATCAGCCCCAGCATTTT.

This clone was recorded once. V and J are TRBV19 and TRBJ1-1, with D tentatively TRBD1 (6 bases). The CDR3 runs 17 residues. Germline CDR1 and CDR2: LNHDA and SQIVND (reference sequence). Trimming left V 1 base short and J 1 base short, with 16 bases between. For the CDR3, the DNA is TGTGCCAGTAGTATAGGAGCCCGGGGGGGCCCGAACACTGAAGCTTTCTTT. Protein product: CASSIGARGGPNTEAFF.

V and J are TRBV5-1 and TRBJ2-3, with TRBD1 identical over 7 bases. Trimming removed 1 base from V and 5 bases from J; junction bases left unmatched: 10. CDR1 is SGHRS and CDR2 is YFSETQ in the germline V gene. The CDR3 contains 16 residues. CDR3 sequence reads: CASSLLPGGVVDTQYF. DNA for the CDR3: TGCGCCAGCAGCTTGCTGCCAGGGGGAGTTGTAGATACGCAGTATTTT.

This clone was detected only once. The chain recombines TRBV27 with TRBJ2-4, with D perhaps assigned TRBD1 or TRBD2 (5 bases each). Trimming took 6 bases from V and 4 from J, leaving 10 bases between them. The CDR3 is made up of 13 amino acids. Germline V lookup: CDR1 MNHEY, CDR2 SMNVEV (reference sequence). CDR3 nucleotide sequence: TGTGCCAGCAGGATGGGGGAGAAAAACATTCAGTACTTC. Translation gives CASRMGEKNIQYF.

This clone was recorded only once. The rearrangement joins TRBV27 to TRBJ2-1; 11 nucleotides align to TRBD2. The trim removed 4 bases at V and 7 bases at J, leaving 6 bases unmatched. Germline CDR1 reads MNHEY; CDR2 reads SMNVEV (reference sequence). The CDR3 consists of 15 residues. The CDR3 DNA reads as TGTGCCAGCAGTTCCCGAGGACTAGCGGGTAATGAGCAGTTCTTC. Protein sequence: CASSSRGLAGNEQFF.

DNA of the CDR3: TGTGCCAGCAGCTTTTCCCAGGGGTTAGCCTACGAGCAGTACTTC. Its translation: CASSFSQGLAYEQYF. V is TRBV5-5 and J is TRBJ2-7; weak D call: TRBD1 (6 bases). V was trimmed by 2 bases and J by 2 bases, leaving 14 bases between them. The V gene's germline CDR1 is SGHKS and CDR2 YYEKEE (reference sequence). The CDR3 is 15 residues long.

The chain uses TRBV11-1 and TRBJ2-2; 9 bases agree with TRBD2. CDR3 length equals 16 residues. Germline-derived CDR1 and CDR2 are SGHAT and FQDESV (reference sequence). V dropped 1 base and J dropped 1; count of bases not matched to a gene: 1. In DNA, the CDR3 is TGTGCCAGCAGCTTAGGCGGGGGGGAGAACACCGGGGAGCTGTTTTTT. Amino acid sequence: CASSLGGGENTGELFF.

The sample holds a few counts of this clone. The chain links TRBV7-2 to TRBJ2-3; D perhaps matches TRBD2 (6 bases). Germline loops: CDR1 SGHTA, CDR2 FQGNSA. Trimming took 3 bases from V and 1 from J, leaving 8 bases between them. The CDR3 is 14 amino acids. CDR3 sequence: CASSFQRGTDTQYF. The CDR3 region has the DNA TGTGCCAGCAGCTTCCAGCGGGGCACAGATACGCAGTATTTT.

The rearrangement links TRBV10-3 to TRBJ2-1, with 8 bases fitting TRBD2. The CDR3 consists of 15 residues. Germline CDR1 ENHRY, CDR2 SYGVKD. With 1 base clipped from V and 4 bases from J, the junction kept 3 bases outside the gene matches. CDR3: CAISELSGSYNEQFF. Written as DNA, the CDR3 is TGTGCCATCAGTGAGTTAAGCGGGAGTTACAATGAGCAGTTCTTC.

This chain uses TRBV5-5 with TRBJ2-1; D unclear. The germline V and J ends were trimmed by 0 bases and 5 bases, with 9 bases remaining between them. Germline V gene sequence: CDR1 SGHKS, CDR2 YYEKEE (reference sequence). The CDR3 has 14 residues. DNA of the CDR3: TGTGCCAGCAGCTTGGTAGCCGGCCACAATGAGCAGTTCTTC. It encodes CASSLVAGHNEQFF.

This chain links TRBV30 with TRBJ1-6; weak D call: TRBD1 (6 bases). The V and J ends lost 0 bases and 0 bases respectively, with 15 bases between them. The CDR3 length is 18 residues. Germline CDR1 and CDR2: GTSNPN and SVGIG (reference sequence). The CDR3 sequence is CAWSVLGRGSSYNSPLHF. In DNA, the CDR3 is TGTGCCTGGAGTGTACTGGGCAGGGGAAGCTCCTATAATTCACCCCTCCACTTT.

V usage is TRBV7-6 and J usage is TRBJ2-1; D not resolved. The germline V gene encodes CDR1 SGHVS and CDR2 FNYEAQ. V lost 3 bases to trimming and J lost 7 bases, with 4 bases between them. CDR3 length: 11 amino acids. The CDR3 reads CASSLANEQFF. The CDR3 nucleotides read TGTGCCAGCAGCTTGGCGAATGAGCAGTTCTTC.

The DNA for the CDR3 is TGTGCCAGCAGCTTAGGGACTAGCGGGGACAATGAGCAGTTCTTC. Protein product: CASSLGTSGDNEQFF. The chain carries TRBV7-2 and TRBJ2-1; TRBD2 aligns across 12 bases. The junction had 0 bases not matched to a gene; V was cut back by 1 base and J by 5 bases. In germline, CDR1 is SGHTA, CDR2 FQGNSA. This CDR3 has 15 residues. The variable domain in full, completed from reference TRBV7-2 and TRBJ2-1, reads GAGVSQSPSNKVTEKGKDVELRCDPISGHTALYWYRQSLGQGLEFLIYFQGNSAPDKSGLPSDRFSAERTGGSVSTLTIQRTQQEDSAVYLCASSLGTSGDNEQFFGPGTRLTVL.

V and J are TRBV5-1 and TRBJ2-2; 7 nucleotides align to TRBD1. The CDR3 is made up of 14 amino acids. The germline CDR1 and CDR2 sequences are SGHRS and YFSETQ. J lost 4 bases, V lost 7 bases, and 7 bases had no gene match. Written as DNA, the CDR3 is TGCGCCAGCCAGGGGGATGGGGTCACCGGGGAGCTGTTTTTT. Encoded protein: CASQGDGVTGELFF.

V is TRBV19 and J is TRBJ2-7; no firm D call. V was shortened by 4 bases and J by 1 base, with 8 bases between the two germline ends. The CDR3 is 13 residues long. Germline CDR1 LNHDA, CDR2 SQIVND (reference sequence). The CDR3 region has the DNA TGTGCCAGTAGTAGGGGTACGTCCTACGAGCAGTACTTC. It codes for CASSRGTSYEQYF.